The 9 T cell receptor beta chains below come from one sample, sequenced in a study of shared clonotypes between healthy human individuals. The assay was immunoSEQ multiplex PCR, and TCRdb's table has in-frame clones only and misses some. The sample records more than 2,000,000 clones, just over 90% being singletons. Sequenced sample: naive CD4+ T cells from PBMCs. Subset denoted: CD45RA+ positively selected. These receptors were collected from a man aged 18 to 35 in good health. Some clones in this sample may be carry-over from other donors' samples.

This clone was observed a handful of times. The CDR3 spells CASQGRGEKLFF. The CDR3 DNA reads as TGTGCCAGCCAGGGGCGAGGCGAAAAACTGTTTTTT. The rearrangement uses TRBV6-5 and TRBJ1-4; TRBD1 might be the D (6 bases). V gave up 8 bases and J gave up 8 bases, with 12 bases separating them. The CDR3 sequence is 12 residues long. Germline V gene data show CDR1 as MNHEY and CDR2 as SVGAGI.

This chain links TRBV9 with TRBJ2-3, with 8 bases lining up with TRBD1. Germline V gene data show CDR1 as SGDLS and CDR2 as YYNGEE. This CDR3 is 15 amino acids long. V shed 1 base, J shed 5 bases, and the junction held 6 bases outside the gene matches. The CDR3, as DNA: TGTGCCAGCAGCGTAACGACAGGGGCGGGAGATACGCAGTATTTT. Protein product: CASSVTTGAGDTQYF.

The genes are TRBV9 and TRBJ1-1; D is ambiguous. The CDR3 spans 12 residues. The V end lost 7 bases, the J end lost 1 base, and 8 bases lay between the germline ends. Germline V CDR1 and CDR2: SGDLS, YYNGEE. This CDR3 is CASGLGNTEAFF. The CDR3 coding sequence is TGTGCCAGCGGGCTGGGGAACACTGAAGCTTTCTTT.

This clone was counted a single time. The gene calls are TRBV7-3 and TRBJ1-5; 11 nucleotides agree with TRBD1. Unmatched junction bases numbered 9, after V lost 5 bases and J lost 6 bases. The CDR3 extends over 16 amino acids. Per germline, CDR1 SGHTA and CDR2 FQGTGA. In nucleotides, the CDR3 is TGTGCCAGCAGCCCCTGGACAGGGGGCTTGATTCAGCCCCAGCATTTT. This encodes CASSPWTGGLIQPQHF.

The CDR3 coding sequence is TGTGCCAGCAGTTTACCGGGTGCCGGGGAGCTGTTTTTT. As protein: CASSLPGAGELFF. The V and J genes are TRBV27 and TRBJ2-2; D is unclear. The V gene lost 2 bases and the J gene lost 6 bases, with 7 bases spanning the gap. Looked up from germline, CDR1 is MNHEY and CDR2 is SMNVEV (reference sequence). This CDR3 is 13 amino acids long.

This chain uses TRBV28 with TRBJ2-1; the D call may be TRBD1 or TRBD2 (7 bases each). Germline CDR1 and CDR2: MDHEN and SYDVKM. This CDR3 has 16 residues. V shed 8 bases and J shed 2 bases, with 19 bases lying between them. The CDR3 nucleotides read TGTGCCAGCTCCCTTGGGGGAGGGGGCGCCTACAATGAGCAGTTCTTC. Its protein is CASSLGGGGAYNEQFF. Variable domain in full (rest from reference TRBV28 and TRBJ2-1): DVKVTQSSRYLVKRTGEKVFLECVQDMDHENMFWYRQDPGLGLRLIYFSYDVKMKEKGDIPEGYSVSREKKERFSLILESASTNQTSMYLCASSLGGGGAYNEQFFGPGTRLTVL.

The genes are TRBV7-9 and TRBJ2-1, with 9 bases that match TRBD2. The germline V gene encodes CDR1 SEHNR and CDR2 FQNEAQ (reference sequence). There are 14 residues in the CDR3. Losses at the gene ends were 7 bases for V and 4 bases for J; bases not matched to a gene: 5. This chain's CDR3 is CASTRLAGYNEQFF. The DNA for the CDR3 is TGTGCCAGCACGCGGCTAGCGGGATACAATGAGCAGTTCTTC.

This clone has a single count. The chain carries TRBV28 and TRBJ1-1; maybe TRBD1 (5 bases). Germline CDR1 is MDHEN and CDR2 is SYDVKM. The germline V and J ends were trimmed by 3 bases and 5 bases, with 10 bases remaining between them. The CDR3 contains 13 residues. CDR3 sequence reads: CASSLQGRTEAFF. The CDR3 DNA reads TGTGCCAGCAGTTTGCAGGGTCGAACTGAAGCTTTCTTT.

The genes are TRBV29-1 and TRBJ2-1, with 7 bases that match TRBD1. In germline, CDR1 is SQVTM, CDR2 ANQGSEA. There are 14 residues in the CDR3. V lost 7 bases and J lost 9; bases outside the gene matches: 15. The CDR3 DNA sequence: TGCAGCGCCAGGGACAGCCTAGCTGGGGGTGAGCAGTTCTTC. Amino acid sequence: CSARDSLAGGEQFF.